This T cell receptor beta chain was sequenced for a study of blood T cells in healthy people across ages. Whole-study findings and limits: Older individuals had lower TCR beta diversity per million T cells (the decline was roughly linear).

Concerning this clonotype: Its antigen is not known.

Primed by a sample-barcoded 5' primer and a J-beta primer mix, a second PCR proceeded for 7 to 11 cycles. TCRdb reprocessed the 5' RACE reads with MiXCR, giving one entry per CDR3 protein. This sample carries 540,000 or so distinct CDR3 sequences, about 24% of them seen once, and the ten largest clones take just over 8.5%. Drawn from each donor were 7.5 to 10 milliliters of peripheral blood. Extracted total RNA amounted to at least 6 micrograms for each sample. There are 17 residues in the CDR3. V was clipped by 5 bases and J by 5 bases, with 21 bases between them. Per germline, CDR1 KGHSH and CDR2 LQKENI. This sample was also put to use in a study of T cells of mothers and their children. That work contributes: Over 9.5 million reads per mother and roughly 3 million per child were obtained.

The material sequenced was blood. The rearrangement joins TRBV18 to TRBJ1-4, with unresolved D. The receptor's source is a boy younger than 18 in good health. CDR3 loop: CASSSPPAAGLNEKLFF. In DNA, the CDR3 is TGTGCCAGCTCATCCCCGCCGGCCGCGGGTTTAAATGAAAAACTGTTTTTT.